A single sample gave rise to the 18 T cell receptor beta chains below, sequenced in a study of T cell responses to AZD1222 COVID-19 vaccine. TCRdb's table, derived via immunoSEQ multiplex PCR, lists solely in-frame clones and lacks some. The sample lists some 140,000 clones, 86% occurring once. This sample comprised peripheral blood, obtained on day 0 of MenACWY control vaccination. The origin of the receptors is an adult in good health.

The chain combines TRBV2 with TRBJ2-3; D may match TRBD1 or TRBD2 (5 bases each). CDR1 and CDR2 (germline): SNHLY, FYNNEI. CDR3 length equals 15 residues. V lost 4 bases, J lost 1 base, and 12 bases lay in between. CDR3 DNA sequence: TGTGCCAGCAGTGGACAGAGGGGAGGCACAGATACGCAGTATTTT. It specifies CASSGQRGGTDTQYF.

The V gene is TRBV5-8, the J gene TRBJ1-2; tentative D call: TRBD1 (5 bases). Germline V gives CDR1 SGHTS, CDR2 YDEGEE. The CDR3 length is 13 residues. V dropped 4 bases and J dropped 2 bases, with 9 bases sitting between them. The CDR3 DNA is TGTGCCAGCAGCCACCGGGACAACTATGGCTACACCTTC. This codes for CASSHRDNYGYTF.

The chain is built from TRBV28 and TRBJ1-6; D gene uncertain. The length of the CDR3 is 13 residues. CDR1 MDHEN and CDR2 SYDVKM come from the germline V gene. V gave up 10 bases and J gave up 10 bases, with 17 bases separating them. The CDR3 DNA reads TGTGCCACCTTACGCGGGGAGGGCTCACCCCTCCACTTT. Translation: CATLRGEGSPLHF.

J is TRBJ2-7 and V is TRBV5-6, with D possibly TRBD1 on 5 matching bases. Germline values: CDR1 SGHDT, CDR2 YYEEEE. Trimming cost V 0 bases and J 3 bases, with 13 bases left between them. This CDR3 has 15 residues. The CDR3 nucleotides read TGTGCCAGCAGCTTGGCTACAGGTCCCTTCTACGAGCAGTACTTC. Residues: CASSLATGPFYEQYF. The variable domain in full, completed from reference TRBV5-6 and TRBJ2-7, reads DAGVTQSPTHLIKTRGQQVTLRCSPKSGHDTVSWYQQALGQGPQFIFQYYEEEERQRGNFPDRFSGHQFPNYSSELNVNALLLGDSALYLCASSLATGPFYEQYFGPGTRLTVT.

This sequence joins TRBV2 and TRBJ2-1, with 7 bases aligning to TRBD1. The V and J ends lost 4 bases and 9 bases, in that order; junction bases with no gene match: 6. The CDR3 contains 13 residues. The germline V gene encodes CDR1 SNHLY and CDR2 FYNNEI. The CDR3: CASSGTGASEQFF. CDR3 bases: TGTGCCAGCAGTGGTACAGGGGCAAGTGAGCAGTTCTTC. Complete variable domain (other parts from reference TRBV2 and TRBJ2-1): EPEVTQTPSHQVTQMGQEVILRCVPISNHLYFYWYRQILGQKVEFLVSFYNNEISEKSEIFDDQFSVERPDGSNFTLKIRSTKLEDSAMYFCASSGTGASEQFFGPGTRLTVL.

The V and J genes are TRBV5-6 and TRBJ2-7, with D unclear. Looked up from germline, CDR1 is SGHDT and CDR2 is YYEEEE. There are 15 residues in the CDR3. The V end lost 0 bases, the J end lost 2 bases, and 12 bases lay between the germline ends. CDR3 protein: CASSLDSLFPYEQYF. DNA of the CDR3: TGTGCCAGCAGCTTGGACAGTTTATTCCCCTACGAGCAGTACTTC.

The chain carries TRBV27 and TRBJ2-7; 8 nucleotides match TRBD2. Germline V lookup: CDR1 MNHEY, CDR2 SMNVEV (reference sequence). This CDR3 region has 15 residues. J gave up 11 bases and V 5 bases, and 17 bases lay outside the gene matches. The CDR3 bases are TGTGCCAGCAGTGCGAACTACGGGACTAGGCCTGGGGAGTACTTC. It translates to CASSANYGTRPGEYF.

DNA for the CDR3: TGTGCCTGGTTCCGGGGGAGGGGGCGGGTTTCGGATGGCTACACCTTC. Translation: CAWFRGRGRVSDGYTF. The chain has TRBV30 and TRBJ1-2; TRBD1 matches 7 bases. V dropped 5 bases and J dropped 6; count of bases not matched to a gene: 18. The CDR3 extends over 16 amino acids. From germline, CDR1 is GTSNPN and CDR2 SVGIG (reference sequence).

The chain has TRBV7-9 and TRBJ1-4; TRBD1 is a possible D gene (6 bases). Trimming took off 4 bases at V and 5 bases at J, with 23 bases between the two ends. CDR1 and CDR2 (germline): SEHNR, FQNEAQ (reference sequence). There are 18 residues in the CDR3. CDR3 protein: CASSSGGSTGRRNEKLFF. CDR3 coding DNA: TGTGCCAGCAGCTCGGGGGGATCCACAGGGAGGAGAAATGAAAAACTGTTTTTT.

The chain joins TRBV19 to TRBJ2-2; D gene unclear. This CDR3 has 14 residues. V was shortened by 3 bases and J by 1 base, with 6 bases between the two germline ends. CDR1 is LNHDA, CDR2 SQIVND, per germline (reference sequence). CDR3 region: CASSIGVNTGELFF. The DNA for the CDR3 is TGTGCCAGTAGTATTGGAGTGAACACCGGGGAGCTGTTTTTT.

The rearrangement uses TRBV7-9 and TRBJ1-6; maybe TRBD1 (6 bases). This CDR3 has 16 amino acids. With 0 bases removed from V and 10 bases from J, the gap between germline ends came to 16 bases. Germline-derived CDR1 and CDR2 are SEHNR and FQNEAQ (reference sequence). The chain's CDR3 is CASSLAGGDRPSPLHF. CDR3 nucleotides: TGTGCCAGCAGCTTAGCGGGGGGCGACCGGCCCTCACCCCTCCACTTT.

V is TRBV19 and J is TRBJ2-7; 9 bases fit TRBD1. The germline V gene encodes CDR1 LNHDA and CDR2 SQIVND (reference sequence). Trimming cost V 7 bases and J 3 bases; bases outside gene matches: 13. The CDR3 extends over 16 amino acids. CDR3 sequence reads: CASTPRRGQGYYEQYF. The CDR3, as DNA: TGTGCCAGTACCCCTAGGAGGGGACAGGGATACTACGAGCAGTACTTC.

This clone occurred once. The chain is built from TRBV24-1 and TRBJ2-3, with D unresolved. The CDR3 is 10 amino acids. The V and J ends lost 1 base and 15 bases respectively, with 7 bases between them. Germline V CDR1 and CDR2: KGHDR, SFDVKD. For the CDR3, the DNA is TGTGCCACCAGTGATTTCAGGCTTTATTTT. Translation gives CATSDFRLYF.

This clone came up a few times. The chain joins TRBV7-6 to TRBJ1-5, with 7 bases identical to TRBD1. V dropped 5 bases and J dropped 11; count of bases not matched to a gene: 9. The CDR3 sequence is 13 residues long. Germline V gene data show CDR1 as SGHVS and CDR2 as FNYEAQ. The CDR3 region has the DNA TGTGCCAGCAGCAATGGACAGGAAGGGGCCCAGCATTTT. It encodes CASSNGQEGAQHF.

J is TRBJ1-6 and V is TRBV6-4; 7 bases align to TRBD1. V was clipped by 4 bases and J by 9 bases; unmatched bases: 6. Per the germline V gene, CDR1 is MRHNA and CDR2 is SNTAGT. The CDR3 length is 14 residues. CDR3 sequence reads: CASSGRDRSSPLHF. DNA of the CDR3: TGTGCCAGCAGTGGCCGGGACAGATCTTCACCCCTCCACTTT.

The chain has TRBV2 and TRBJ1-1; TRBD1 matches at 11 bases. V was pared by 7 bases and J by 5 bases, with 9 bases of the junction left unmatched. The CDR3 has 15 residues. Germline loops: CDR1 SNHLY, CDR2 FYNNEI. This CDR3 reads CASIVGTGGWTEAFF. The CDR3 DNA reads TGTGCCAGCATTGTGGGGACAGGGGGTTGGACTGAAGCTTTCTTT.

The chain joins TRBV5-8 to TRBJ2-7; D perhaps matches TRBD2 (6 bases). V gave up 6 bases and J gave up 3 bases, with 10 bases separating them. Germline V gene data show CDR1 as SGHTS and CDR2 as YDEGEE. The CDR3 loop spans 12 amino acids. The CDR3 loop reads CASNMGGYEQYF. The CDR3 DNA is TGTGCCAGCAATATGGGAGGCTACGAGCAGTACTTC.

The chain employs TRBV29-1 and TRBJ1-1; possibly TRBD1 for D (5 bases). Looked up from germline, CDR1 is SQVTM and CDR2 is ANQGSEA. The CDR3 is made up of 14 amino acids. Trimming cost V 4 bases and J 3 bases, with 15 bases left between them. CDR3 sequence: CSVGQPHLDTEAFF. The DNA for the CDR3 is TGCAGCGTTGGACAGCCCCACCTAGACACTGAAGCTTTCTTT.